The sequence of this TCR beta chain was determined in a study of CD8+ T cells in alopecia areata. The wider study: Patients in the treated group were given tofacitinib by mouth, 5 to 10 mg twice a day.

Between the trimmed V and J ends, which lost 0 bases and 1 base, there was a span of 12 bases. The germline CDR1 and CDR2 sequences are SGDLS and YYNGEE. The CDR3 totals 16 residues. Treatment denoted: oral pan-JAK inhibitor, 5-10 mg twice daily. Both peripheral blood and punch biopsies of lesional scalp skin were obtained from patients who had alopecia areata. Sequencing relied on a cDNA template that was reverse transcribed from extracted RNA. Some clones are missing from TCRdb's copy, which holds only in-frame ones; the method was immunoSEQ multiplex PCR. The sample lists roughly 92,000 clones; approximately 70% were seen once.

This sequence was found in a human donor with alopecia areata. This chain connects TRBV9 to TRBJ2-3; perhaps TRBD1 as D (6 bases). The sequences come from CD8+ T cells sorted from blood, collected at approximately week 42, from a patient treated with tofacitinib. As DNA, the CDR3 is TGTGCCAGCAGCGTAGCAGGGGCGGCTGGCACAGATACGCAGTATTTT. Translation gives CASSVAGAAGTDTQYF.